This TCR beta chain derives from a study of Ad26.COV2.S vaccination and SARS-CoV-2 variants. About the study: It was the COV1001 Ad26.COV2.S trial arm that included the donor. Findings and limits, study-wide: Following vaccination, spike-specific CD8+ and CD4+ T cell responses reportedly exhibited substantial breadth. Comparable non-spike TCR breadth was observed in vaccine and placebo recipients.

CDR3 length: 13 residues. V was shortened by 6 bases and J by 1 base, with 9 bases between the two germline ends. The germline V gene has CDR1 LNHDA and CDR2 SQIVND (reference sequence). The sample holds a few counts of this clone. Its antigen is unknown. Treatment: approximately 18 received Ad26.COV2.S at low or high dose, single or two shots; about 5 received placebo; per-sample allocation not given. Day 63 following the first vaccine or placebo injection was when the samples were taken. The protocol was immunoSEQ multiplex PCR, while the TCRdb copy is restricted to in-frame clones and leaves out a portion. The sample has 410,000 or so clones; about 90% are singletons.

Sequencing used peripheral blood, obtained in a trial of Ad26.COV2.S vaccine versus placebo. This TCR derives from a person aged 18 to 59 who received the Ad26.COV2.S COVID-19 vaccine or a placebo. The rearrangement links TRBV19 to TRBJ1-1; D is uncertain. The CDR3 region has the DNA TGTGCCAGTAGGAAATCCACGAACACTGAAGCTTTCTTT. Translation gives CASRKSTNTEAFF.